A single sample is the source of the 10 T cell receptor beta chains below, sequenced in a study of cytomegalovirus exposure and HLA in healthy donors. The PCR made use of 60 Vbeta and 13 Jbeta primers. Clones were read by immunoSEQ multiplex PCR, and TCRdb kept only the in-frame ones, dropping some. The repertoire has fewer than 140,000 clones, roughly four fifths of them found once; the top ten carry under 8%. Sequencing was performed on PBMCs. The receptors were gathered from a woman aged 45-65 years in good health and CMV-seropositive.

This clone was picked up one time. The chain has TRBV6-5 and TRBJ2-7; D gene ambiguous. Germline CDR1 and CDR2: MNHEY and SVGAGI. CDR3 length: 15 residues. Trimming took off 2 bases at V and 3 bases at J, with 14 bases between the two ends. The CDR3 region has the DNA TGTGCCAGCAGTTACGGTCGGTCTGAGCGCTACGAGCAGTACTTC. It encodes CASSYGRSERYEQYF.

The CDR3 DNA reads TGTGCCAGCAGCTTGGACAGAGCCTCCTACGAGCAGTACTTC. Translated: CASSLDRASYEQYF. The J gene is TRBJ2-7, the V gene TRBV7-2; D is perhaps TRBD1 (6 bases). The CDR3 spans 14 residues. Germline CDR1 SGHTA, CDR2 FQGNSA. V was shortened by 3 bases and J by 0 bases, with 9 bases between the two germline ends.

The chain employs TRBV7-9 and TRBJ2-1; 11 bases are a match to TRBD2. V shed 7 bases, J shed 4 bases, and the junction held 6 bases outside the gene matches. Per germline, CDR1 SEHNR and CDR2 FQNEAQ (reference sequence). The length of the CDR3 is 15 residues. The CDR3 DNA is TGTGCCAGCAACCTACTAGCGGGGGTTTACAATGAGCAGTTCTTC. As protein: CASNLLAGVYNEQFF.

The J gene is TRBJ2-3, the V gene TRBV19; 10 bases map to TRBD1. Trimming at V came to 4 bases and at J to 2 bases, leaving 9 bases not matched to a gene. CDR3 size: 17 residues. Germline V gene data show CDR1 as LNHDA and CDR2 as SQIVND (reference sequence). The CDR3 nucleotides read TGTGCCAGTAGTAGGGGGCCGGGACAGGGGAACACAGATACGCAGTATTTT. This encodes CASSRGPGQGNTDTQYF.

The chain uses TRBV7-9 and TRBJ2-7; 9 nucleotides agree with TRBD1. The CDR3 is 16 amino acids. The germline V gene has CDR1 SEHNR and CDR2 FQNEAQ (reference sequence). V trimming: 5 bases; J trimming: 6 bases; junction bases outside the gene matches: 14. Here the CDR3 reads CASSVLSGTGRFEQYF. The CDR3, as DNA: TGTGCCAGCAGCGTTTTGTCCGGGACAGGGAGGTTCGAGCAGTACTTC.

The J gene is TRBJ1-2, the V gene TRBV18; the match to TRBD1 covers 8 bases. The CDR3 runs to 15 residues. Unmatched junction bases numbered 8, after V lost 3 bases and J lost 5 bases. CDR1 is KGHSH and CDR2 is LQKENI in the germline V gene. DNA for the CDR3: TGTGCCAGCTCACCCCTAGACAGGGGCGGATATGGCTACACCTTC. It codes for CASSPLDRGGYGYTF. The full variable domain, with the rest looked up from reference TRBV18 and TRBJ1-2, is NAGVMQNPRHLVRRRGQEARLRCSPMKGHSHVYWYRQLPEEGLKFMVYLQKENIIDESGMPKERFSAEFPKEGPSILRIQQVVRGDSAAYFCASSPLDRGGYGYTFGSGTRLTVV.

The CDR3 DNA is TGTGCCAGCTCACCTCGCCGAACTAGCGGGGGGGCCGACACAGATACGCAGTATTTT. It is translated as CASSPRRTSGGADTDTQYF. This chain links TRBV18 with TRBJ2-3, with TRBD2 identical over 13 bases. The length of the CDR3 is 19 residues. The J segment lost 2 bases and the V segment lost 3 bases, leaving 11 bases of the junction unmatched. Germline V gene data show CDR1 as KGHSH and CDR2 as LQKENI.

The CDR3 protein is CSVGDSDSYYGYTF. The DNA of the CDR3 is TGCAGCGTTGGAGATTCGGACAGTTACTATGGCTACACCTTC. The chain joins TRBV29-1 to TRBJ1-2; a possible D gene is TRBD1 (6 bases). The germline V and J ends were trimmed by 4 bases and 3 bases, with 15 bases remaining between them. The CDR3 runs 14 residues. CDR1 is SQVTM and CDR2 is ANQGSEA in the germline V gene.

The rearrangement uses TRBV11-2 and TRBJ1-6; 9 positions agree with TRBD1. With 8 bases clipped from V and 9 bases from J, the junction kept 5 bases outside the gene matches. Germline values: CDR1 SGHAT, CDR2 FQNNGV. The CDR3 extends over 13 amino acids. The CDR3 coding sequence is TGTGCCAGCTCCGGGACAGGGCGTTCACCCCTCCACTTT. This translates into CASSGTGRSPLHF.

The J gene is TRBJ2-7, the V gene TRBV7-8; weak D call: TRBD2 (5 bases). Germline CDR1 and CDR2: SGHVS and FQNEAQ. The CDR3 extends over 13 amino acids. The chain's CDR3 is CATSGLGIYEQYF. Written as DNA, the CDR3 is TGTGCGACGTCGGGGTTGGGGATCTACGAGCAGTACTTC.